Below, 30 T cell receptor beta chains from the same sample are listed, as sequenced in a study of blood T cell repertoires in COVID-19 (dated by TCRdb to the early 2020s). Library preparation used the immunoSEQ multiplex PCR assay. This immuneACCESS table, as held by TCRdb, lists in-frame sequences with V and J called but not all clones. Of the missing ones, under half trace to an unresolved V gene in checked studies; the others have no known cause. This sample comprises 250,000 to 300,000 clones, over 65% of them detected only once. Less than 6% of the sample is held by the ten biggest clonotypes. What was sequenced was peripheral blood. All receptors come from a man between 60 and 75 years old who had recovered from COVID-19.

V gene TRBV6-5 combines with J gene TRBJ2-5, with TRBD1 identical over 9 bases. The CDR3 is 14 amino acids. From germline, CDR1 is MNHEY and CDR2 SVGAGI. V gave up 6 bases and J gave up 2 bases; unmatched junction bases: 4. CDR3: CASRDRGSQETQYF. CDR3 bases: TGTGCCAGCAGGGACAGGGGATCACAAGAGACCCAGTACTTC.

V usage is TRBV5-1 and J usage is TRBJ2-1, with 10 bases fitting TRBD2. V was clipped by 0 bases and J by 6 bases; unmatched bases: 6. Looked up from germline, CDR1 is SGHRS and CDR2 is YFSETQ. The CDR3 has 16 amino acids. CDR3 sequence reads: CASSLGAAGGANEQFF. The CDR3 nucleotides are TGCGCCAGCAGCTTGGGGGCAGCGGGAGGGGCCAATGAGCAGTTCTTC.

V usage is TRBV5-1 and J usage is TRBJ2-1, with D perhaps being TRBD1 or TRBD2 (5 bases each). V was trimmed by 4 bases and J by 7 bases, leaving 15 bases between them. CDR1 SGHRS and CDR2 YFSETQ come from the germline V gene. CDR3 length equals 14 residues. CDR3 sequence reads: CASSLEAGMNEQFF. As DNA, the CDR3 is TGCGCCAGCAGCCTGGAGGCAGGGATGAATGAGCAGTTCTTC.

V usage is TRBV7-8 and J usage is TRBJ2-7; D might be TRBD2 (6 bases). The CDR3 covers 14 residues. V was shortened by 1 base and J by 0 bases, with 7 bases between the two germline ends. In germline, CDR1 is SGHVS, CDR2 FQNEAQ. The CDR3 loop reads CASSLGRGSYEQYF. DNA of the CDR3: TGTGCCAGCAGCTTAGGGCGGGGCTCCTACGAGCAGTACTTC.

This clone showed up just once. The chain carries TRBV24-1 and TRBJ2-2; 8 nucleotides align to TRBD1. CDR1 is KGHDR, CDR2 SFDVKD, per germline. V was clipped by 7 bases and J by 3 bases; unmatched bases: 3. The CDR3 extends over 14 amino acids. The CDR3 DNA reads as TGTGCCACCAGACCGGGACAGGACACCGGGGAGCTGTTTTTT. Amino acids: CATRPGQDTGELFF.

This clone has only one observation. CDR3: CAASRDRANTGELFF. DNA of the CDR3: TGTGCCGCCAGCCGGGACAGGGCGAACACCGGGGAGCTGTTTTTT. This chain uses TRBV2 with TRBJ2-2, with TRBD1 matching 9 bases. This CDR3 contains 15 residues. The V gene's germline CDR1 is SNHLY and CDR2 FYNNEI. V shed 11 bases and J 0 bases; nucleotides not matched to a gene: 7. The full variable domain, with the rest looked up from reference TRBV2 and TRBJ2-2, is EPEVTQTPSHQVTQMGQEVILRCVPISNHLYFYWYRQILGQKVEFLVSFYNNEISEKSEIFDDQFSVERPDGSNFTLKIRSTKLEDSAMYFCAASRDRANTGELFFGEGSRLTVL.

This clone was detected once. An end of the junction differs from the germline gene, which may be a read error. The chain carries TRBV5-1 and TRBJ2-2, with 8 bases that match TRBD2. The CDR3 contains 14 residues. CDR1 and CDR2 (germline): SGHRS, YFSETQ. CDR3 coding DNA: TGCGCCAGCAGCCTTAGCGGGAACCCCGGGGAGCTGTTTTTT. It encodes CASSLSGNPGELFF.

This rearrangement joins TRBV7-2 to TRBJ2-2; possibly TRBD1 for D (6 bases). The germline V gene encodes CDR1 SGHTA and CDR2 FQGNSA. This CDR3 comprises 15 residues. V was cut by 8 bases and J by 1 base, with 14 bases left in between. The CDR3 reads CASHGTQMNTGELFF. The CDR3 DNA follows: TGTGCCAGCCACGGGACACAGATGAACACCGGGGAGCTGTTTTTT.

The sample holds a few counts of this clone. This chain links TRBV10-3 with TRBJ2-3; 10 bases map to TRBD2. The junction had 4 bases not matched to a gene; V was cut back by 9 bases and J by 1 base. CDR1 is ENHRY and CDR2 is SYGVKD in the germline V gene. This CDR3 is 14 amino acids long. Here the CDR3 reads CAISGRAGTDTQYF. CDR3 in DNA: TGTGCCATAAGCGGGAGGGCCGGCACAGATACGCAGTATTTT.

The rearrangement joins TRBV3-1 (or the pseudogene TRBV3-2) to TRBJ2-2, with TRBD1 matching 8 bases. The junction had 9 bases not matched to a gene; V was cut back by 4 bases and J by 8 bases. CDR3 size: 15 residues. Germline V gene data show CDR1 as LGHDT and CDR2 as YNNKEL (reference sequence). The CDR3 loop is CASSPKGQGGGELFF. For the CDR3, the DNA is TGTGCCAGCAGCCCCAAAGGACAGGGAGGTGGGGAGCTGTTTTTT.

CDR3 nucleotides: TGCGCCAGCAGCCCCCTTGGGACTAGCGGGGGGAAGAACACCGGGGAGCTGTTTTTT. As protein: CASSPLGTSGGKNTGELFF. The V gene is TRBV4-1, the J gene TRBJ2-2; 15 positions match TRBD2. Germline trimming cut 4 bases from V and 1 base from J; bases unmatched to any gene: 7. The CDR3 contains 19 residues. Per the germline V gene, CDR1 is MGHRA and CDR2 is YSYEKL.

The chain recombines TRBV2 with TRBJ1-3; D might be TRBD1 (6 bases). In germline, CDR1 is SNHLY, CDR2 FYNNEI. Trimming took 6 bases from V and 0 from J, leaving 21 bases between them. The CDR3 consists of 18 residues. CDR3 coding DNA: TGTGCCAGCAGGAGGGACACCGGGGACCTATTCTCTGGAAACACCATATATTTT. Residues: CASRRDTGDLFSGNTIYF. The variable domain in full, with the rest retrieved from reference TRBV2 and TRBJ1-3, is EPEVTQTPSHQVTQMGQEVILRCVPISNHLYFYWYRQILGQKVEFLVSFYNNEISEKSEIFDDQFSVERPDGSNFTLKIRSTKLEDSAMYFCASRRDTGDLFSGNTIYFGEGSWLTVV.

CDR3 amino acids: CASSVGGTSYNEQFF. DNA for the CDR3: TGTGCCAGCAGTGTCGGCGGAACCTCCTACAATGAGCAGTTCTTC. This chain connects TRBV2 to TRBJ2-1; unclear D gene. The V end was cut by 4 bases, the J end by 0 bases, with 10 bases between. The CDR3 is 15 amino acids. Looked up from germline, CDR1 is SNHLY and CDR2 is FYNNEI.

This clone has just one count. This chain links TRBV5-5 with TRBJ1-6; possible D gene TRBD1, 6 bases. The V end was cut by 4 bases, the J end by 10 bases, with 12 bases between. The V gene's germline CDR1 is SGHKS and CDR2 YYEKEE (reference sequence). The CDR3 has 13 amino acids. The CDR3 spells CASSPLDSSPLHF. The CDR3 DNA reads TGTGCCAGCAGCCCCCTGGACAGCTCACCCCTCCACTTT.

The gene calls are TRBV29-1 and TRBJ2-1; D unclear. This CDR3 comprises 15 residues. V gave up 5 bases and J gave up 5 bases, with 19 bases separating them. Per the germline V gene, CDR1 is SQVTM and CDR2 is ANQGSEA. In DNA, the CDR3 is TGCAGCGTTAGAGGCGGAAGTGGCCGAGACAATGAGCAGTTCTTC. This translates into CSVRGGSGRDNEQFF.

V is TRBV16 and J is TRBJ2-7; 7 bases match TRBD2. The CDR3 sequence is 15 residues long. V gave up 7 bases and J gave up 6 bases; unmatched junction bases: 15. CDR1 KGHSY and CDR2 FQNENV come from the germline V gene. The CDR3 region is CASNLNRDYQGEQYF. CDR3 in DNA: TGTGCCAGCAACTTAAACCGGGACTACCAAGGCGAGCAGTACTTC.

The V call is TRBV15, the J call TRBJ1-3; D not certain. The germline gives CDR1 LNHNV, CDR2 YYDKDF (reference sequence). Between the trimmed V and J ends, which lost 2 bases and 1 base, there was a span of 18 bases. This CDR3 is 18 amino acids long. CDR3 nucleotide sequence: TGTGCCACCAGCAGAAAGAGAGGAGAACCCTTGTCTGGAAACACCATATATTTT. As protein: CATSRKRGEPLSGNTIYF.

This chain joins TRBV21-1 and TRBJ1-6. TRBV21-1 is deemed a pseudogene. The CDR3 contains 11 residues. The CDR3 nucleotides read TGTGCCAGCATTTTCCGGACTCCCCTCCACTTT. Amino acid sequence: CASIFRTPLHF.

The count of this clone is one. J is TRBJ1-4 and V is TRBV2; 11 nucleotides match TRBD1. The J segment lost 7 bases and the V segment lost 7 bases, leaving 8 bases of the junction unmatched. Germline V gives CDR1 SNHLY, CDR2 FYNNEI. This CDR3 has 15 amino acids. The DNA of the CDR3 is TGTGCCAGCACTAAGGACAGGGGGCGCGGTGAAAAACTGTTTTTT. Amino acid sequence: CASTKDRGRGEKLFF. Full variable domain (outside the CDR3, taken from reference TRBV2 and TRBJ1-4): EPEVTQTPSHQVTQMGQEVILRCVPISNHLYFYWYRQILGQKVEFLVSFYNNEISEKSEIFDDQFSVERPDGSNFTLKIRSTKLEDSAMYFCASTKDRGRGEKLFFGSGTQLSVL.

The gene calls are TRBV3-1 (or the pseudogene TRBV3-2) and TRBJ2-1, with 13 bases fitting TRBD2. Unmatched junction bases numbered 3, after V lost 0 bases and J lost 1 base. From germline, CDR1 is LGHDT and CDR2 YNNKEL (reference sequence). This CDR3 comprises 18 residues. The CDR3 bases are TGTGCCAGCAGCCAAGATAAGGGACTAGCGGGGTCCTACAATGAGCAGTTCTTC. Translated, it gives CASSQDKGLAGSYNEQFF.

V gene TRBV27 combines with J gene TRBJ2-7; the D gene is possibly TRBD1 (6 bases). The CDR3 loop spans 13 amino acids. Trimming removed 5 bases from V and 2 bases from J, with 10 bases in between. Germline CDR1 MNHEY, CDR2 SMNVEV (reference sequence). CDR3 nucleotides: TGTGCCAGCAGTCGGACAGTTACCTACGAGCAGTACTTC. Its protein is CASSRTVTYEQYF.

This sequence joins TRBV28 and TRBJ2-2, with TRBD1 matching 9 bases. With V trimmed by 8 bases and J by 6 bases, 1 base remained unmatched. CDR1 is MDHEN, CDR2 SYDVKM, per germline. The CDR3 contains 12 residues. CDR3 residues: CASGTGPGELFF. CDR3 coding DNA: TGTGCCAGCGGGACAGGGCCCGGGGAGCTGTTTTTT. The whole variable domain, filled in from reference TRBV28 and TRBJ2-2, reads DVKVTQSSRYLVKRTGEKVFLECVQDMDHENMFWYRQDPGLGLRLIYFSYDVKMKEKGDIPEGYSVSREKKERFSLILESASTNQTSMYLCASGTGPGELFFGEGSRLTVL.

This clone was observed a few times. The chain links TRBV10-1 to TRBJ2-7, with 7 bases lining up with TRBD1. In germline, CDR1 is WNHNN, CDR2 SYGVQD (reference sequence). The CDR3 consists of 15 residues. The ends lost 4 bases at V and 0 bases at J; junction bases unmatched: 6. This CDR3 is CASSGPDRPSYEQYF. The CDR3 bases are TGCGCCAGCAGTGGCCCGGACAGGCCCTCCTACGAGCAGTACTTC.

The V and J genes are TRBV7-9 and TRBJ2-2; D unresolved. Germline CDR1 reads SEHNR; CDR2 reads FQNEAQ (reference sequence). The CDR3 extends over 14 amino acids. The ends were cut back, 3 bases at V and 4 bases at J, with 9 bases in the middle. DNA for the CDR3: TGTGCCAGCAGCTTTGGGCTGGGCACCGGGGAGCTGTTTTTT. Protein sequence: CASSFGLGTGELFF.

V is TRBV3-1 (or the pseudogene TRBV3-2) and J is TRBJ2-1; 13 positions match TRBD2. Germline V CDR1 and CDR2: LGHDT, YNNKEL (reference sequence). Losses at the gene ends were 4 bases for V and 5 bases for J; bases not matched to a gene: 2. This CDR3 has 15 residues. CDR3 bases: TGTGCCAGCAGCCCACTAGCGGGGGGGAACAATGAGCAGTTCTTC. Residues: CASSPLAGGNNEQFF.

V is TRBV6-5 and J is TRBJ1-4; tentatively, D is TRBD1 (5 bases). Between the trimmed V and J ends, which lost 7 bases and 10 bases, there was a span of 16 bases. CDR1 is MNHEY, CDR2 SVGAGI, per germline. CDR3 length: 13 amino acids. CDR3 bases: TGTGCCAGCACGGCGGGGCCTAGTGGAAAACTGTTTTTT. This translates into CASTAGPSGKLFF.

V usage is TRBV28 and J usage is TRBJ2-4; TRBD1 aligns across 7 bases. V lost 4 bases to trimming and J lost 0 bases; unmatched junction nucleotides: 12. Germline CDR1 MDHEN, CDR2 SYDVKM. The CDR3 runs 18 residues. CDR3 sequence: CASSSPPRQGLAKNIQYF. CDR3 DNA: TGTGCCAGCAGTTCCCCCCCTCGACAGGGTTTAGCCAAAAACATTCAGTACTTC.

The DNA for the CDR3 is TGTGCCAGCAGAAGTAGCGAACGCGATGAGCAGTTCTTC. Amino acids: CASRSSERDEQFF. The V gene is TRBV11-2, the J gene TRBJ2-1; D is perhaps TRBD2 (5 bases). This CDR3 has 13 amino acids. V lost 6 bases and J 8 bases, leaving 14 bases between the germline ends. Looked up from germline, CDR1 is SGHAT and CDR2 is FQNNGV.

The chain has TRBV3-1 (or the pseudogene TRBV3-2) and TRBJ2-1; TRBD1 is a possible D gene (5 bases). V gave up 1 base and J gave up 6 bases, with 7 bases separating them. The CDR3 is 13 amino acids. The germline gives CDR1 LGHDT, CDR2 YNNKEL (reference sequence). The CDR3: CASSQARANEQFF. CDR3 nucleotide sequence: TGTGCCAGCAGCCAAGCCAGGGCCAATGAGCAGTTCTTC.

The V and J genes are TRBV2 and TRBJ1-6; D remains unclear. CDR1 is SNHLY, CDR2 FYNNEI, per germline. The CDR3 totals 13 residues. Between the trimmed V and J ends, which lost 8 bases and 7 bases, there was a span of 12 bases. In DNA, the CDR3 is TGTGCCAGCTGTATGCAGACAAATTCACCCCTCCACTTT. It is translated as CASCMQTNSPLHF. The full variable domain, completed using reference TRBV2 and TRBJ1-6, is EPEVTQTPSHQVTQMGQEVILRCVPISNHLYFYWYRQILGQKVEFLVSFYNNEISEKSEIFDDQFSVERPDGSNFTLKIRSTKLEDSAMYFCASCMQTNSPLHFGNGTRLTVT.